The entry that follows covers one T cell receptor (beta chain) sequence. Its specificity is not known. From germline, CDR1 is LNHDA and CDR2 SQIVND (reference sequence). The CDR3 has 13 amino acids. These data come from a study of CXCR3-negative and CXCR3-positive naive CD8 T cells. Whole-study context: Close to 135 million TRB reads were obtained in total, which works out to about 1.5 +/- 0.3 million per library.

Regarding the study as a whole: A higher hydrophobicity marked the TRB CDR3s of CXCR3-positive naive cells versus CXCR3-negative naive cells.

Through 5' RACE with UMI labels, the TRB cDNA libraries were prepared. TCRdb reanalyzed the 5' RACE reads and collapses them to one entry per CDR3 protein, without DNA. This listing includes about 98,000 distinct CDR3 sequences. The chain is built from TRBV19 and TRBJ1-5. The specimen sequenced was naive CXCR3+ CD8+ T cells from blood. As to subset: CD45RO-CCR7+CD27+CD95- naive CD8+ T cells expressing CXCR3 (TNR3+). The TCR sequence derives from a human donor in good health. Some clones in this sample may be carry-over from other donors' samples. The CDR3 sequence: CASSRGFGQPQHF. The full variable domain, with the rest looked up from reference TRBV19 and TRBJ1-5, is DGGITQSPKYLFRKEGQNVTLSCEQNLNHDAMYWYRQDPGQGLRLIYYSQIVNDFQKGDIAEGYSVSREKKESFPLTVTSAQKNPTAFYLCASSRGFGQPQHFGDGTRLSIL.